This paragraph covers one TCR beta chain sequence. Its antigen is undetermined. TCRdb's copy holds only in-frame clones and misses some; the assay was immunoSEQ multiplex PCR. Among 15,000 to 25,000 clones, approximately 70% were seen once, and the ten largest hold about 7.3%. The data were taken from a study of graft-versus-host responses after intestinal transplantation. Study overall: For around 3 years after anti-thymocyte globulin induction, all recipients took tacrolimus and steroids. Findings of the study overall: Recipient marrow contained GvH clones, some of which appeared first in ileum or blood. Peak circulating GvH clone levels tracked with early post-transplant HvG declines.

Germline lookup yields CDR1 SEHNR and CDR2 FQNEAQ (reference sequence). This CDR3 comprises 13 residues. V trimming: 3 bases; J trimming: 4 bases; junction bases outside the gene matches: 1. Grafts had their tissue processed, releasing intraepithelial and lamina propria lymphocytes. The sequences come from ileum tissue, collected about 3 weeks after intestinal transplant. This receptor was obtained from a human patient who received an intestinal transplant, so some T cells may come from the graft donor. The chain employs TRBV7-9 and TRBJ1-1; TRBD1 aligns across 8 bases. Here the CDR3 DNA reads TGTGCCAGCAGCTTGACAGGGGCCACTGAAGCTTTCTTT. It specifies CASSLTGATEAFF.